A selection of T cell receptor beta chains follows, all from one sample in a study of shared clonotypes between healthy human individuals. TCRdb's table, derived via immunoSEQ multiplex PCR, lists solely in-frame clones and lacks some. The top ten clones hold more than 0.1% of a sample with some 2.1 million clones, 85% to 95% of them seen once. Specimen: naive CD4+ T cells sorted from blood. All receptors derive from a man between 18 and 35 years old in good health. Each CDR3 is given with its conserved first and last residue.

v_call cdr3_length cdr3_aa
TRBV2 14 CASSVEAIRYGYTF
TRBV5-6 16 CASSLEPSPAYNEQFF
TRBV5-1 13 CASILDIGDTQYF
TRBV30 11 CAWSVRAEAFF
TRBV5-1 16 CASSSTGANSGNTIYF
TRBV7-9 14 CASSLAPGVETQYF
TRBV6-6 14 CASSYIREGTEAFF
TRBV5-1 12 CASSLEGHGYTF
TRBV6-1 11 CASSELGTQYF
TRBV7-2 14 CASSLGGGTGELFF
TRBV6-6 14 CASSQRGDTGELFF
TRBV30 14 CAWSVGGTAYEQYF
TRBV29-1 14 CSVEAPLWNTEAFF
TRBV4-1 15 CASSHTSGSYNEQFF
TRBV7-2 15 CASSLAGGRWNEQFF
TRBV9 15 CASPKILESGYEQYF
TRBV18 13 CASSPGPTYEQYF
TRBV7-9 16 CASSVSGRLTADTQYF
TRBV30 16 CAWRSGVLSSGNTIYF
TRBV5-1 15 CASSLRDRENNEQFF
TRBV5-1 15 CASSLVLSSYNEQFF
TRBV2 13 CASSGGRNTREYF
TRBV28 16 CASSPADTSGQETQYF
TRBV6-4 12 CASSPNSGSYTF
TRBV5-1 16 CASSLIAGDLTDTQYF
TRBV7-8 15 CASSFRDRVLTEAFF
TRBV11-2 16 CASSLGTSGRIETQYF
TRBV4-3 14 CASSQEDRLGTQYF
TRBV10-3 13 CAIRTLEDYEQYF
TRBV5-1 14 CASSSSGTNYGYTF
TRBV7-9 11 CASSFASEQYF
TRBV2 14 CASRLAGGGETQYF
TRBV29-1 17 CSVEVFTGTGSTDTQYF
TRBV28 17 CASSPPRGNLPNEKLFF
TRBV15 14 CATSREAGTGELFF
TRBV2 15 CASSAGLAYTDTQYF
TRBV10-2 14 CASSGQGNSDTQYF
TRBV10-3 16 CAISEPGQGPSTGQFF
TRBV6-5 15 CASSYSPSLRGEAFF
TRBV27 17 CASSNSPGGGSRYEQYF
TRBV7-2 16 CASSLGAAYSSNGYTF
TRBV6-1 15 CASSDLSGVRETQYF
TRBV10-2 12 CASSDVLRTIYF
TRBV11-3 15 CASSSRSSSYNEQFF
TRBV2 14 CASTLQGAGEKLFF
TRBV28 15 CASSLGQGGLLGQFF
TRBV7-2 15 CASSPQQGMGTEAFF
TRBV4-3 18 CASSQDGTSGGTLDTQYF
TRBV7-9 14 CASSYRDFSDTQYF
TRBV5-1 14 CASSLGDSPGPQHF